The 4 T cell receptor beta chains in this list originate from one sample, sequenced in a study of blood T cell repertoires in COVID-19 (dated by TCRdb to the early 2020s). Libraries came from the immunoSEQ multiplex PCR assay. What TCRdb holds here is the immuneACCESS table cut down to in-frame rearrangements. Part of the clones is not present; checked against another copy, under half of the missing clones reflect an unresolved V gene, and the others are unexplained. The sample contains fewer than 250,000 clones, about 83% of them found a single time. The top ten clones comprise about 5.1% of the sample. Sequenced input: peripheral blood. The receptor set was obtained from a woman in her 70s with active or convalescent COVID-19.

CDR3 DNA: TGTGCCAGCAGTTACTCGGGACAGATCCACGAGCAGTACTTC. Protein sequence: CASSYSGQIHEQYF. This rearrangement joins TRBV6-6 to TRBJ2-7, with 7 bases aligning to TRBD1. The germline V gene has CDR1 MNHNY and CDR2 SVGAGI (reference sequence). The CDR3 consists of 14 residues. Trimming took 0 bases from V and 5 from J; bases not matched to a gene: 4.

In DNA, the CDR3 is TGTGCCAGCTCAACCCAGGCAGGAAACACTGAAGCTTTCTTT. The encoded protein is CASSTQAGNTEAFF. V and J are TRBV18 and TRBJ1-1; D ambiguous. The ends were cut back, 5 bases at V and 2 bases at J, with 12 bases in the middle. Germline lookup yields CDR1 KGHSH and CDR2 LQKENI. This CDR3 spans 14 amino acids.

This chain connects TRBV28 to TRBJ2-1; 9 bases are a match to TRBD1. V lost 6 bases to trimming and J lost 8 bases; unmatched junction nucleotides: 5. The V gene's germline CDR1 is MDHEN and CDR2 SYDVKM. The CDR3 is 13 amino acids. The CDR3 DNA sequence: TGTGCCAGCAGGGACAGGGGAGGCTATGAGCAGTTCTTC. As protein: CASRDRGGYEQFF.

V gene TRBV27 combines with J gene TRBJ2-7; 9 nucleotides match TRBD2. Germline trimming cut 1 base from V and 4 bases from J; bases unmatched to any gene: 5. In germline, CDR1 is MNHEY, CDR2 SMNVEV (reference sequence). CDR3 length: 15 residues. The DNA of the CDR3 is TGTGCCAGCAGTTTATGGGGCGGGAGGGCGTACGAGCAGTACTTC. This sequence encodes CASSLWGGRAYEQYF.